This T cell receptor (beta chain) was recovered during a study of CD8+ T cells in alopecia areata. PBMCs provided sorted CD4+ and CD8+ T cells. In each case, RNA was isolated and then reverse transcribed into cDNA as the sequencing template. Here immunoSEQ multiplex PCR was the method, and the copy in TCRdb shows in-frame clones only, minus some. The sample records over 100,000 clones, approximately 49% being singletons. Looked up from germline, CDR1 is MNHEY and CDR2 is SVGAGI. V was clipped by 5 bases and J by 8 bases, with 12 bases between them. CDR3 length: 12 amino acids. Material: CD8+ T cells sorted from blood, obtained at week 0. The J gene is TRBJ1-2, the V gene TRBV6-5; D gene unclear. This receptor was obtained from a human donor with alopecia areata. The CDR3: CASSPRSEGYTF. The DNA for the CDR3 is TGTGCCAGCAGTCCCCGTTCGGAGGGCTACACCTTC.